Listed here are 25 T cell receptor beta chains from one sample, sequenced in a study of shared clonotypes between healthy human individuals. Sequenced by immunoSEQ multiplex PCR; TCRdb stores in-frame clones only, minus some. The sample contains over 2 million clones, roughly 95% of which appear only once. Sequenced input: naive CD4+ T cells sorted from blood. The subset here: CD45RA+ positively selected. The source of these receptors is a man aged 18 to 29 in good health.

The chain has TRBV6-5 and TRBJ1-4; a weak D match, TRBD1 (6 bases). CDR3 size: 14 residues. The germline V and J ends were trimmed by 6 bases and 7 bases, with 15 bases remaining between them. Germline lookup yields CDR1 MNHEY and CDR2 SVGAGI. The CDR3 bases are TGTGCCAGCAGCAGCACAGGGACCGGTGAAAAACTGTTTTTT. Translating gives CASSSTGTGEKLFF.

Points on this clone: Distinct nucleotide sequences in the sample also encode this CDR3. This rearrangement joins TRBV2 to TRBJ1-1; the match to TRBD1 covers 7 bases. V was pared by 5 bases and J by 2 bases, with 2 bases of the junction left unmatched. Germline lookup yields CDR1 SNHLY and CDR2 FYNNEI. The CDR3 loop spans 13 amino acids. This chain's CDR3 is CASSTGANTEAFF. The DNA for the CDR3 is TGTGCCAGCAGTACAGGGGCAAACACTGAAGCTTTCTTT.

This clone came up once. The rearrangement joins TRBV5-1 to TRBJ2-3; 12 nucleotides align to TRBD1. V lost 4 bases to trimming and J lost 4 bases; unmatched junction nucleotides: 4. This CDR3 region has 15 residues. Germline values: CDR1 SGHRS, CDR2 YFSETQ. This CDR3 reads CASSTGQGASDTQYF. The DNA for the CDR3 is TGCGCCAGCAGCACGGGACAGGGGGCGTCAGATACGCAGTATTTT.

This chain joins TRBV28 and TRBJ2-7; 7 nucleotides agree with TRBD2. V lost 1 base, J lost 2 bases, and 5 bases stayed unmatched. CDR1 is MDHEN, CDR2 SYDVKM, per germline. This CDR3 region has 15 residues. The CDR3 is CASSLSASGAYEQYF. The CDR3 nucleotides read TGTGCCAGCAGTTTATCCGCCAGCGGGGCCTACGAGCAGTACTTC.

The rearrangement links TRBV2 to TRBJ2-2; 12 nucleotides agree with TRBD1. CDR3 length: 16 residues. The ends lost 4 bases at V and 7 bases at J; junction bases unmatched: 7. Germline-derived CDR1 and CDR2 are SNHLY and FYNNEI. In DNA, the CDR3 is TGTGCCAGCAGTGTTTGGGACAGGGGGCTTAGCGGGGAGCTGTTTTTT. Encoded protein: CASSVWDRGLSGELFF.

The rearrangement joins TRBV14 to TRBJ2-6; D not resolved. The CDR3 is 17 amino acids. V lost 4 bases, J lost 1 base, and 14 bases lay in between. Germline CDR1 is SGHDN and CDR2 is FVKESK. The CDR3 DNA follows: TGTGCCAGCAGCCCACGAGGCACTTTATCTGGGGCCAACGTCCTGACTTTC. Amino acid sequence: CASSPRGTLSGANVLTF. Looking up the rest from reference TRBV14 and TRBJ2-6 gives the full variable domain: EAGVTQFPSHSVIEKGQTVTLRCDPISGHDNLYWYRRVMGKEIKFLLHFVKESKQDESGMPNNRFLAERTGGTYSTLKVQPAELEDSGVYFCASSPRGTLSGANVLTFGAGSRLTVL.

Here the CDR3 reads CASSRASGNQETQYF. CDR3 DNA sequence: TGTGCCAGCAGTCGGGCTAGCGGGAACCAAGAGACCCAGTACTTC. V and J are TRBV27 and TRBJ2-5, with 9 bases identical to TRBD2. V gave up 5 bases and J gave up 0 bases; unmatched junction bases: 4. Germline V gene data show CDR1 as MNHEY and CDR2 as SMNVEV (reference sequence). There are 15 residues in the CDR3.

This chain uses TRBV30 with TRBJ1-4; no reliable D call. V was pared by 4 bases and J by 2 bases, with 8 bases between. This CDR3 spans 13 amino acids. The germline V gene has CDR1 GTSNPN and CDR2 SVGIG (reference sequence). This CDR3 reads CAWNGVTNEKLFF. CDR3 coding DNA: TGTGCCTGGAATGGGGTGACTAATGAAAAACTGTTTTTT.

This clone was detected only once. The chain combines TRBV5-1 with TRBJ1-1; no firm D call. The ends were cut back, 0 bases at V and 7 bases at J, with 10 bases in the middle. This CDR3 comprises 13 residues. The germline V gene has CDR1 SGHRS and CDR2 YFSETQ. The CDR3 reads CASSLEGLGEAFF. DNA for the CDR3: TGCGCCAGCAGCTTGGAGGGCCTCGGTGAAGCTTTCTTT.

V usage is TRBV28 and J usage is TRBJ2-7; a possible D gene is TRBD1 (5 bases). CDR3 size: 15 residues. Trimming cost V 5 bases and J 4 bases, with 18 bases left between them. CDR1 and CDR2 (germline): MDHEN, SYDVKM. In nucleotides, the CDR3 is TGTGCCAGCAGTGCCCCAGCCGGACACTTTTACGAGCAGTACTTC. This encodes CASSAPAGHFYEQYF.

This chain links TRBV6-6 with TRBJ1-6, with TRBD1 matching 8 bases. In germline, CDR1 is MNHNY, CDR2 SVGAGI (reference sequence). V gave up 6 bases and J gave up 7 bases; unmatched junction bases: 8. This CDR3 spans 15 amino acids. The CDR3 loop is CASRPDRGKNSPLHF. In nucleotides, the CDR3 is TGTGCCAGCAGGCCTGACAGGGGAAAGAATTCACCCCTCCACTTT.

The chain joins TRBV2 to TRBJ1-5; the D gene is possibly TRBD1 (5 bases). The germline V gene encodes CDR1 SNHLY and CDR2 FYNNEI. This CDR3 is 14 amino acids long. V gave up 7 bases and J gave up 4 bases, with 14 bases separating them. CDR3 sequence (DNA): TGTGCCAGCAACCAGGGACGGGATAATCAGCCCCAGCATTTT. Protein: CASNQGRDNQPQHF.

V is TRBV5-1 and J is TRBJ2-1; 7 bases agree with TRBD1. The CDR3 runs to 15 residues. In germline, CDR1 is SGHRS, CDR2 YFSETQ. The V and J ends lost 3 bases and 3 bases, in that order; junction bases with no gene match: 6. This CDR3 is CASSSTGTDYNEQFF. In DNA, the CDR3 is TGCGCCAGCAGCTCCACCGGGACAGACTACAATGAGCAGTTCTTC.

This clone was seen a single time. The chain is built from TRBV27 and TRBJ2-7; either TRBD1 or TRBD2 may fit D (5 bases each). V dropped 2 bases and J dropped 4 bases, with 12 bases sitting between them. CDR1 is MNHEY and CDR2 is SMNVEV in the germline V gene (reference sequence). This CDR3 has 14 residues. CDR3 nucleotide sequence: TGTGCCAGCAGTTTAGGGACGGTTGGTTACGAGCAGTACTTC. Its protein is CASSLGTVGYEQYF.

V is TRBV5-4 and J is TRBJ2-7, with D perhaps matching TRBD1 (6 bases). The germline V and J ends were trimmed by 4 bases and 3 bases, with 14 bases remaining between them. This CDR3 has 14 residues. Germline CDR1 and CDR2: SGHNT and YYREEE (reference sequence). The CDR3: CASSPGLRGYEQYF. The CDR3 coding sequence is TGTGCCAGCAGCCCCGGGCTCAGGGGCTACGAGCAGTACTTC.

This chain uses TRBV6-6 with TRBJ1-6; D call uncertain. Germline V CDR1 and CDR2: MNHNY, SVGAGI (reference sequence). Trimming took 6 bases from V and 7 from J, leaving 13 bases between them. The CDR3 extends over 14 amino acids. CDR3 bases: TGTGCCAGCAGCCCGGCCACTAAAAATTCACCCCTCCACTTT. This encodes CASSPATKNSPLHF.

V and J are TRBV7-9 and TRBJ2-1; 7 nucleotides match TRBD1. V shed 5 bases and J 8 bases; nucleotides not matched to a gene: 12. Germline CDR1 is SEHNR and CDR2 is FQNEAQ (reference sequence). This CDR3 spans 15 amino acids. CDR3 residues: CASSEPGQVWDEQFF. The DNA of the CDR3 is TGTGCCAGCAGCGAGCCTGGACAGGTTTGGGATGAGCAGTTCTTC.

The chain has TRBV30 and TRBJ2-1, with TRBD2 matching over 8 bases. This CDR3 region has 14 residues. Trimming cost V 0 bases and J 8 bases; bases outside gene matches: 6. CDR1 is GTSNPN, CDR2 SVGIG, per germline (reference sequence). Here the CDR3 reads CAWSVLREEDEQFF. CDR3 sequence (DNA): TGTGCCTGGAGTGTACTGCGGGAGGAGGATGAGCAGTTCTTC.

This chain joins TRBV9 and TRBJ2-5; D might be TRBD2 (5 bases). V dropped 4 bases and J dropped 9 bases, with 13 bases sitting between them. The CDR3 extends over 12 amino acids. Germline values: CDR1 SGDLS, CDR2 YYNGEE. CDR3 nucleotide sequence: TGTGCCAGCAGCCCAGACTGGGAGCCCCAGTACTTC. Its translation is CASSPDWEPQYF.

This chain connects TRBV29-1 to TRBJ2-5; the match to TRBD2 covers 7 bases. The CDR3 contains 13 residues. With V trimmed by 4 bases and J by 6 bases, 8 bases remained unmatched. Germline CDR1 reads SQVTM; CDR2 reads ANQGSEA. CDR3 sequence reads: CSVGWGGQKTQYF. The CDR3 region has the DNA TGCAGCGTTGGTTGGGGGGGTCAAAAGACCCAGTACTTC.

Here the CDR3 reads CAISTGQGATEAFF. As DNA, the CDR3 is TGTGCCATCAGTACAGGACAGGGAGCCACTGAAGCTTTCTTT. This chain uses TRBV10-3 with TRBJ1-1; TRBD1 matches at 8 bases. Trimming removed 5 bases from V and 4 bases from J; junction bases left unmatched: 6. Per the germline V gene, CDR1 is ENHRY and CDR2 is SYGVKD. This CDR3 contains 14 residues.

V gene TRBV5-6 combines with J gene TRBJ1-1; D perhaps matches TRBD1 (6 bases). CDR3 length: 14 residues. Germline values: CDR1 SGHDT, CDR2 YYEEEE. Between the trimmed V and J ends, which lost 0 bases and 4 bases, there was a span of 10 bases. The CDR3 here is CASSLDGGTTEAFF. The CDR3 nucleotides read TGTGCCAGCAGCTTGGACGGGGGCACCACTGAAGCTTTCTTT.

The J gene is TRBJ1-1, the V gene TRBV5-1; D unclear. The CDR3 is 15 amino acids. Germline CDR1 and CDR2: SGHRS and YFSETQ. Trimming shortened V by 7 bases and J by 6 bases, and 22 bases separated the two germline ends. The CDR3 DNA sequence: TGCGCCAGCCGGGGTCCAGGCGGCATCGGGGCTGAAGCTTTCTTT. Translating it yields CASRGPGGIGAEAFF.

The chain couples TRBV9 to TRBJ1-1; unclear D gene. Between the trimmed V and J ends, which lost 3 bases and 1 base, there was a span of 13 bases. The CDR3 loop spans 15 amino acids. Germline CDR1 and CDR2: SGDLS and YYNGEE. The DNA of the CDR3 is TGTGCCAGCAGCGGCCCCTTCAAGGGGAACACTGAAGCTTTCTTT. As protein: CASSGPFKGNTEAFF. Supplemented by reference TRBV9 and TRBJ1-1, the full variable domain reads DSGVTQTPKHLITATGQRVTLRCSPRSGDLSVYWYQQSLDQGLQFLIQYYNGEERAKGNILERFSAQQFPDLHSELNLSSLELGDSALYFCASSGPFKGNTEAFFGQGTRLTVV.

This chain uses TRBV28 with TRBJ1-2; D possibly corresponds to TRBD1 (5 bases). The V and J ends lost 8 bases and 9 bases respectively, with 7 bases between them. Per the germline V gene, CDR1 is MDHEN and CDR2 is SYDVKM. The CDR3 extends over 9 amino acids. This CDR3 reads CASGGSYTF. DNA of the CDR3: TGTGCCAGCGGGGGAAGCTACACCTTC.